This is a list of T cell receptor beta chains from one sample in a study of cytomegalovirus exposure and HLA in healthy donors. Repertoires were generated with immunoSEQ multiplex PCR, while TCRdb's copy carries only in-frame clones and drops some. Seen here are about 98,000 clones, about 83% observed once, and the top ten hold 3.9%. The specimen was PBMCs. These receptors were taken from a woman aged 30 to 39 in good health and CMV-seronegative. The CDR3 runs from the conserved cysteine through the conserved F or W. The order of the fields is CDR3 DNA, CDR3 protein, CDR3 length, D gene, V gene, clone size, J gene. D genes are given only for firm matches. Expanded clones get a size class; other rows say once, few or many, or leave the size out.

TGCAGCGTTGGGCTAGCGGAAGATACGCAGTATTTT,CSVGLAEDTQYF,12,TRBD2,TRBV29-1,once,TRBJ2-3
TGCAGTGCTAAGGAGGGGTACGAGCAGTACTTC,CSAKEGYEQYF,11,.,TRBV20-1,.,TRBJ2-7
TGTGCCAGCAGCTTAGGGAAATATGGACAAGAAAAACTGTTTTTT,CASSLGKYGQEKLFF,15,.,TRBV7-8,.,TRBJ1-4
TGCGCCAGCGGCGGGATGAGCACAGATACGCAGTATTTT,CASGGMSTDTQYF,13,.,TRBV10-1,.,TRBJ2-3
TGTGCCAGCAGCTTAGGAGGGTACGCCTGGCACGAGCAGTACTTC,CASSLGGYAWHEQYF,15,.,TRBV7-9,.,TRBJ2-7
TGCGCCAGCAGCTTGGCCCCAGGGGGTGGAAACACCATATATTTT,CASSLAPGGGNTIYF,15,TRBD1,TRBV5-1,.,TRBJ1-3
TGTGCCAGCAGCAGAAGGGACAGCTCTGGAAACACCATATATTTT,CASSRRDSSGNTIYF,15,TRBD1,TRBV4-2,.,TRBJ1-3
TGTGCCAGCAGCAGAGGACTAGCGCCGAACACCGGGGAGCTGTTTTTT,CASSRGLAPNTGELFF,16,TRBD2,TRBV6-4,.,TRBJ2-2
TGTGCCAGCCCCCCGAGGACTAGCGGGAGAAGGGCCTACAATGAGCAGTTCTTC,CASPPRTSGRRAYNEQFF,18,TRBD2,TRBV28,.,TRBJ2-1
TGCGCCAGCACCGTTGACTCCGCAAGCTCCTACAATGAGCAGTTCTTC,CASTVDSASSYNEQFF,16,.,TRBV5-1,.,TRBJ2-1
TGTGCCAGCAGTGAAGCCGGACGGGGATACCAAGAGACCCAGTACTTC,CASSEAGRGYQETQYF,16,.,TRBV2,.,TRBJ2-5
TGCGCCAGCAGCCATCCACGCGGGGGAGGGTACAATGAGCAGTTCTTC,CASSHPRGGGYNEQFF,16,TRBD2,TRBV4-1,.,TRBJ2-1
TGCGCCAGCAGCTTGGGTGCGCTCTACGAGCAGTACTTC,CASSLGALYEQYF,13,.,TRBV5-1,once,TRBJ2-7
TGCGCCAGCAGCTTGGACCACACCACCTACGAGCAGTACTTC,CASSLDHTTYEQYF,14,.,TRBV5-1,.,TRBJ2-7
TGTGCCAGCAGCTTAGCGGGAGGCCTCTCGGACGAGCAGTACTTC,CASSLAGGLSDEQYF,15,.,TRBV7-2,few,TRBJ2-7
TGCGCCAGCAGTATGGTGGCGGGACAGCTCACAGATACGCAGTATTTT,CASSMVAGQLTDTQYF,16,.,TRBV5-1,.,TRBJ2-3
TGTGCCAGCAGCGTAGAGGGGTTGTATGGCTACACCTTC,CASSVEGLYGYTF,13,.,TRBV9,.,TRBJ1-2
TGTGCCAGCAGCTTCGGGACTAGCGGGGCCTACAATGAGCAGTTCTTC,CASSFGTSGAYNEQFF,16,TRBD2,TRBV7-3,.,TRBJ2-1
TGTGCCATCGGACAGGCCAACCAAGAGACCCAGTACTTC,CAIGQANQETQYF,13,TRBD1,TRBV5-4,.,TRBJ2-5
TGTGCCAGCTGCCGGGACAGGGAAGAGACCCAGTACTTC,CASCRDREETQYF,13,TRBD1,TRBV7-2,.,TRBJ2-5
TGTGCCAGTAGTATTACCGAGGCTGAAGCTTTCTTT,CASSITEAEAFF,12,.,TRBV19,.,TRBJ1-1
TGTGCCAGCAGTGAAGTCATCCTATTGGCCCAGCATTTT,CASSEVILLAQHF,13,.,TRBV6-1,few,TRBJ1-5
TGTGCCATCAGTGACCCTAGGGAGGGGGGGATCGGCAATGAGCAGTTCTTC,CAISDPREGGIGNEQFF,17,.,TRBV10-3,.,TRBJ2-1
TGTGCCAGCAGTATTACAGGGGGGGATGAAAAACTGTTTTTT,CASSITGGDEKLFF,14,TRBD1,TRBV27,.,TRBJ1-4
TGCGCCAGCAGCTTGGGACAGGGCCCTTATGGCTACACCTTC,CASSLGQGPYGYTF,14,TRBD1,TRBV5-1,.,TRBJ1-2
TGTGCCAGCAGGGACAGGGGAGAGGGCTACACCTTC,CASRDRGEGYTF,12,TRBD1,TRBV28,many,TRBJ1-2
TGCAGCGTTGGTGGCTTGAGGCCGATGAACACTGAAGCTTTCTTT,CSVGGLRPMNTEAFF,15,.,TRBV29-1,.,TRBJ1-1
TGTGCCAGCAGCTTAGTCGGCAGGGAGGGGTCTGAAGCTTTCTTT,CASSLVGREGSEAFF,15,.,TRBV11-1,.,TRBJ1-1
TGTGCCAGCACCGAACCTACCGTGAGGGAGCAGTACTTC,CASTEPTVREQYF,13,.,TRBV6-1,.,TRBJ2-7
TGTGCCAGCAGCGTAGGAGGCGGGAGGTCAGAGACCCAGTACTTC,CASSVGGGRSETQYF,15,TRBD2,TRBV9,.,TRBJ2-5
TGTGCCAGCAGTTTCCCCTCAGGGGGCGGGAACACTGAAGCTTTCTTT,CASSFPSGGGNTEAFF,16,TRBD1,TRBV6-5,.,TRBJ1-1